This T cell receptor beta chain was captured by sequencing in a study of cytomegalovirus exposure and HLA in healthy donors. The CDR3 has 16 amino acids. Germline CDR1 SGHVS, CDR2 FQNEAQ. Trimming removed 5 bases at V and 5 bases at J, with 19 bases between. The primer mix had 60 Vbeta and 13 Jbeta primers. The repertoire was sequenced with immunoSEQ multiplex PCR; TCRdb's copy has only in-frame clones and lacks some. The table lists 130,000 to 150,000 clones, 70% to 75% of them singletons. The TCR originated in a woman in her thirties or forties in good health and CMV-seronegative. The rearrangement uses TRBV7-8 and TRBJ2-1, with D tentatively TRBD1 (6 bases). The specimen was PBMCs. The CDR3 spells CASSQTQGANNNEQFF. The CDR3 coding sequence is TGTGCCAGCAGCCAAACACAGGGCGCTAATAACAATGAGCAGTTCTTC.